Included here is one T cell receptor beta chain sequence, with context. This clonotype was picked up a small number of times. The clone's antigen remains unknown. No clone much larger than this one lies a single base away; base qualities are absent. The data originate from a study of response to subunit inactivated influenza vaccine (dated by TCRdb to between 2017 and 2018). A note on the overall study: To follow how T cells responded to a trivalent subunit inactivated influenza vaccine, the researchers relied on deep quantitative profiling of the T cell receptor repertoire.

After removal of 2 bases from V and 6 bases from J, the junction retains 2 bases not matched to a gene. The CDR3 goes from the cysteine to the phenylalanine over 14 residues. Only the CDR3 DNA is retained, 42 bases long and in frame from the first base. CDR1 and CDR2 were assigned from the germline V gene (reference sequence) as DFQATT and SNEGSKA. The library was made by RT-PCR. Sequencing relied on an Illumina HiSeq 2500. In-frame beta chains were kept once TCRdb had trimmed the public reads at Q25 with fastp and called clones with MiXCR. Identical CDR3 protein sequences are pooled into one entry, listed with their most common genes and DNA. The sample data list around 490,000 distinct CDR3 sequences, and approximately 7.1% of these were observed just once. The ten largest make up approximately 12% of the sample. The paper's findings and limits, for the study overall: It was suggested by the authors that each seasonal influenza vaccination may recruit only a limited number of new T cells.

The input for sequencing was PBMCs from blood, taken roughly 24 months after vaccination. This chain joins TRBV20-1 to TRBJ2-1; TRBD2 fits 12 bases in the junction. This clonotype was sampled from a man in his fifties or sixties who received an inactivated influenza vaccine. Donor details come from another sample of the same person, matched by shared clones. At the DNA level, the sequence is TGCAGTGCTAGATCTAGCGGGGGGGTCAATGAGCAGTTCTTC. This translates into CSARSSGGVNEQFF.